This T cell receptor beta chain was sequenced in a study of OX40 agonist ivuxolimab in advanced cancers. Study-level background: Ivuxolimab was a fully human IgG2 agonistic monoclonal antibody targeting the costimulatory receptor OX40 (CD134). Intravenous ivuxolimab was administered to patients every 2 weeks at six dose levels: 0.01, 0.1, 0.3, 1.5, 3 and 10 mg/kg. Of the 50 to 55 dose-escalation patients, hepatocellular carcinoma was present in around 19, melanoma in approximately 15, renal cell carcinoma in 9 and head and neck cancer in 9. In the dose-escalation cohort, approximately 80% of patients were male, and the mean age was roughly 60 years with a range of about 20 to 80. Patients were allowed to have had prior anti-PD-1, anti-PD-L1 or anti-CTLA-4 therapy, and 40% to 45% of the dose-escalation patients had previously received checkpoint inhibitors. Partial responses were achieved by three dose-escalation patients, of whom one had hepatocellular carcinoma and two had cutaneous melanoma. The purpose of peripheral TCRbeta sequencing was to test whether ivuxolimab changed TCR sequence diversity and led to clonal T-cell expansion. The paper reports the monotherapy dose-escalation portion (N of about 51 patients) of the phase I ivuxolimab trial.

Patients with autoimmune disease history or receiving systemic immunosuppression were excluded from the trial. Peripheral blood for TCR sequencing was collected from all dose cohorts at baseline, on cycle 4 day 1, and on cycle 7 day 1. Samples were obtained from an open-label, multicenter, first-in-human phase I dose-escalation trial of ivuxolimab. The trial enrolled adults with locally advanced or metastatic head and neck squamous cell, hepatocellular, melanoma or renal cell carcinoma. CD4+ and CD8+ T cells were sorted separately from peripheral blood before TCR sequencing. Genomic DNA was extracted from sorted cells for sequencing of the TCRbeta CDR3 region. The immunoSEQ Assay was used for sequencing of TCRbeta CDR3 regions. The immuneACCESS repertoire file appears here via TCRdb, limited to in-frame rearrangements. These files lack a portion of the clones; in checked studies, under half of the deficit traces to unresolved V genes, and the cause of the others is not known. The sample records some 94,000 clones, about 96% of which are singletons. Jointly, the top ten make up around 2.2% of the sample.

Details on this clone: Its antigen is not yet known. Per-base qualities were not stored, and no clone one base away is much larger.

From cysteine to phenylalanine, the CDR3 is 15 amino acids long. CDR3 DNA only is kept here, 45 bases in frame from base 1. CDR1 and CDR2 were assigned from the germline V gene (reference sequence) as SEHNR and FQNEAQ. V loses 5 bases, J loses 4 bases, and the germline ends lie 15 bases apart. General study outcomes and caveats: Antigen specificity was not determined for the clonally expanded peripheral T cells. At doses of 0.1 to 3.0 mg/kg, clonal expansion of both CD4+ and CD8+ T cells in blood was seen between baseline and week 6. In the 0.1-3.0 mg/kg groups, partial responders were among the patients with the lowest normalized peripheral clonal expansion, particularly in CD8+ T cells. Low levels of normalized T-cell clonal expansion were also shown by some nonresponding patients. On average, CD8+ T cells showed more expanded clones than CD4+ T cells after ivuxolimab.

This chain is built from TRBV7-9 and TRBJ1-3, and perhaps TRBD1 as D gene, on 6 matching bases. The sequences come from CD4+ or CD8+ T cells sorted from blood, collected in a trial of the OX40 agonist ivuxolimab. This receptor was identified in an adult with an advanced solid tumor such as melanoma, head and neck, liver or kidney cancer. The sequence in DNA is TGTGCCAGCAGCGCGCCCGGGACATTCGGAAACACCATATATTTT. It encodes CASSAPGTFGNTIYF.